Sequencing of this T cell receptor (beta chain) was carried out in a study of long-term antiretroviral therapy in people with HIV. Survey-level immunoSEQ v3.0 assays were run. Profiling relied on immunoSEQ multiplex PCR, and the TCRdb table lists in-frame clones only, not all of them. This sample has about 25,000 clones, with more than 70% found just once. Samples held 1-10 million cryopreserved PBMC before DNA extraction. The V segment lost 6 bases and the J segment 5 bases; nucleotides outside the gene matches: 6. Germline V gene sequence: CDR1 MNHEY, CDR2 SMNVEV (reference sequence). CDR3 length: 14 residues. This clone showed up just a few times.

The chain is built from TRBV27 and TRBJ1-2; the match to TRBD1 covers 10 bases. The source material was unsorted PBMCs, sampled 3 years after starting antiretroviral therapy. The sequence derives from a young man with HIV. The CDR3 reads CASSRQGAVYGYTF. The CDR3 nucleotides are TGTGCCAGCAGCCGACAGGGGGCTGTGTATGGCTACACCTTC.